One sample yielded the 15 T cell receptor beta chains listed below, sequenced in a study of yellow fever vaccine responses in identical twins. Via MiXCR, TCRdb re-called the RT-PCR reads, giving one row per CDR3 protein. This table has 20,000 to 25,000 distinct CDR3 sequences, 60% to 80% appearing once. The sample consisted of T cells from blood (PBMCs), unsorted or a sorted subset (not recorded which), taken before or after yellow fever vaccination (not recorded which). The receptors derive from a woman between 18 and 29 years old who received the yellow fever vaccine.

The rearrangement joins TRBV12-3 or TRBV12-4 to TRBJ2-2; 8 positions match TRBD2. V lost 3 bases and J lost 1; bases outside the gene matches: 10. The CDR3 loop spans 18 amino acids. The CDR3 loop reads CASSFWFFSGENTGELFF. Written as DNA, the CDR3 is TGTGCCAGCAGTTTCTGGTTCTTTAGCGGGGAGAACACCGGGGAGCTGTTTTTT.

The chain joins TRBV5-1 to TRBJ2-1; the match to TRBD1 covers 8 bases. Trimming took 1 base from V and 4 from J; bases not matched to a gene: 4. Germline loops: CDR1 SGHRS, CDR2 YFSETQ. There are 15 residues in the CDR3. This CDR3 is CASSLMDREYNEQFF. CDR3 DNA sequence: TGCGCCAGCAGCTTGATGGACAGGGAGTACAATGAGCAGTTCTTC.

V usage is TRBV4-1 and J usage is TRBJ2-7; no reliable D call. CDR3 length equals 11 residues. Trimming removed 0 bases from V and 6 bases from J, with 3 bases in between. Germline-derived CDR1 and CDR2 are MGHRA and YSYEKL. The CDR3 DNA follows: TGCGCCAGCAGCCAAGACGGCGAGCAGTACTTC. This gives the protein CASSQDGEQYF.

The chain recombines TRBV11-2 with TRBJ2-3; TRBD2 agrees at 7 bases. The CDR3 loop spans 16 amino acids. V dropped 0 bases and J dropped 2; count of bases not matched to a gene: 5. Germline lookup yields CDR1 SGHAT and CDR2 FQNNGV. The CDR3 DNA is TGTGCCAGCAGCTTAGATGCGGGAGTCCCCACAGATACGCAGTATTTT. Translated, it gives CASSLDAGVPTDTQYF.

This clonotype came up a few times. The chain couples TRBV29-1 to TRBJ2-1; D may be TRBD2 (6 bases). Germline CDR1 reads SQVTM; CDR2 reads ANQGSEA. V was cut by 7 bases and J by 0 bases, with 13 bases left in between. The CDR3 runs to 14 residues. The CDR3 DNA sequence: TGCAGCGCCTTGGAGGGAAGCTCCTACAATGAGCAGTTCTTC. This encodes CSALEGSSYNEQFF.

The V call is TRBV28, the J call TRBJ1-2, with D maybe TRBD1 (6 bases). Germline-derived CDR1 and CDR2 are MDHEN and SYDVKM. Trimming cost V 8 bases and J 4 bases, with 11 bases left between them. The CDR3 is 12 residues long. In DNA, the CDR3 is TGTGCCAGCGGGGAGGGGGTCTATGGCTACACCTTC. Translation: CASGEGVYGYTF.

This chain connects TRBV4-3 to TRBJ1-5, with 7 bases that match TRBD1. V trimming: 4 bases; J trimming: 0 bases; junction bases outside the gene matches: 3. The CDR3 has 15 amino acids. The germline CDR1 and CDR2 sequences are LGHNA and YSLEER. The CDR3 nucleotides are TGCGCCAGCAGCCTGACAGGGCATAGCAATCAGCCCCAGCATTTT. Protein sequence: CASSLTGHSNQPQHF.

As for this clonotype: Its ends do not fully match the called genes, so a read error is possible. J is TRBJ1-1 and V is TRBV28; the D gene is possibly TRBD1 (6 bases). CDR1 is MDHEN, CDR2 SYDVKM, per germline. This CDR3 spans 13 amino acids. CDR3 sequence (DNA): TGTGCCAGCAATTTAGGGGGGTACACTGAAGCTTTCTTT. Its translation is CASNLGGYTEAFF.

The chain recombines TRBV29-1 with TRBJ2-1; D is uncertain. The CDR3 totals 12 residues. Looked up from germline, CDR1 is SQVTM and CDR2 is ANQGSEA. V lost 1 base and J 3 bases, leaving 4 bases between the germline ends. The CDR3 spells CSVEGLYNEQFF. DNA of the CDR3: TGCAGCGTTGAAGGCCTCTACAATGAGCAGTTCTTC.

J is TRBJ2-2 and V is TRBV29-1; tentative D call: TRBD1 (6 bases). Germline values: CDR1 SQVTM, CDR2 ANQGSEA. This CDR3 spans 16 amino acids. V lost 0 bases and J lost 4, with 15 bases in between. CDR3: CSVEDASGTSTGELFF. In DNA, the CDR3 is TGCAGCGTTGAAGACGCTTCCGGGACATCCACCGGGGAGCTGTTTTTT.

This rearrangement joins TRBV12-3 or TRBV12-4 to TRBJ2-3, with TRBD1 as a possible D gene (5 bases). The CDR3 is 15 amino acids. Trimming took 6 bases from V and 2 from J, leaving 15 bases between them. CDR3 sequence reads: CASRAQDIPTDTQYF. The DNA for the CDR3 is TGTGCCAGCAGGGCCCAGGACATCCCCACAGATACGCAGTATTTT.

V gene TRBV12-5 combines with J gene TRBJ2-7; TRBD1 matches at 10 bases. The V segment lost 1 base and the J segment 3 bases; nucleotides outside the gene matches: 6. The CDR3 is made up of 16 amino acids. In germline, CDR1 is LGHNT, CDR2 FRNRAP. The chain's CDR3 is CASGLAGTGDYYEQYF. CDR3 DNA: TGTGCTAGTGGTTTGGCCGGGACAGGGGATTACTACGAGCAGTACTTC.

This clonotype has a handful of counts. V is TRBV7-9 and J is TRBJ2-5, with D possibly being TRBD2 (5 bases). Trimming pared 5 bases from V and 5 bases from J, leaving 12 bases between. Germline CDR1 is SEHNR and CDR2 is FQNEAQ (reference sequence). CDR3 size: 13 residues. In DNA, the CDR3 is TGTGCCAGCAGCCCCCGAGGGATGGAGACCCAGTACTTC. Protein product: CASSPRGMETQYF.

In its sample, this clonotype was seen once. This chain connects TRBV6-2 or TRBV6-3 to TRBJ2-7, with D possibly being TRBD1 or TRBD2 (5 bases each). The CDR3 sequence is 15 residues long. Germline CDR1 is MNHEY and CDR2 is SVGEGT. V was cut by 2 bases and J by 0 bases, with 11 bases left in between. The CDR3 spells CASSYAGQGSYEQYF. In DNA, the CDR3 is TGTGCCAGCAGTTACGCGGGCCAGGGCTCCTACGAGCAGTACTTC.

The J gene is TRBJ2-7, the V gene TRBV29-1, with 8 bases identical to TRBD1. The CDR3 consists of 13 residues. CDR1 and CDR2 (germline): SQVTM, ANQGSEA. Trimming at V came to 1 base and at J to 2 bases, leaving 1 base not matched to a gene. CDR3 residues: CSVEGTGTYEQYF. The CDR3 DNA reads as TGCAGCGTTGAAGGGACAGGGACCTACGAGCAGTACTTC.